The T cell receptor beta chain under discussion was sequenced for a study of T cells in narcolepsy. The CDR3 has 15 amino acids. Per germline, CDR1 MNHNS and CDR2 SASEGT. The V end lost 6 bases, the J end lost 8 bases, and 22 bases lay between the germline ends. Clones were read by immunoSEQ multiplex PCR, and TCRdb kept only the in-frame ones, dropping some. The sample consists of about 33,000 clones, under 90% of them appearing once. Study-wide points: In some patient and control memory CD4+ samples, autoreactive clones were absent.

With regard to this clone: No antigen is known for it.

The sequenced sample consisted of CD45RA- memory CD4+ T cells from PBMCs. This chain uses TRBV6-1 with TRBJ2-5; D tentatively reads TRBD1 or TRBD2 (6 bases each). The clonotype comes from a human donor with narcolepsy. CDR3 coding DNA: TGTGCCAGCAGCCAAGGGACTGGGATCGGGGGCACCCAGTACTTC. Amino acid sequence: CASSQGTGIGGTQYF.